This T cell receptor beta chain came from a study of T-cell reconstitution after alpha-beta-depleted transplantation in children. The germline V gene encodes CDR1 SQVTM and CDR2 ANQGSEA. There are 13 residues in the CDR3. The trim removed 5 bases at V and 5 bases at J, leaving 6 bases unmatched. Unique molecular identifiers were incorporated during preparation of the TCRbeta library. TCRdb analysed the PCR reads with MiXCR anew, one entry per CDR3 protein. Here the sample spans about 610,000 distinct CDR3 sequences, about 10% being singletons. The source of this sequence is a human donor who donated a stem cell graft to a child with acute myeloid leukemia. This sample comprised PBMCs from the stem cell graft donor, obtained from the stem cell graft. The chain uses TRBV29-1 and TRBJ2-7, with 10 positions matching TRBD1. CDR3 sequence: CSVRQGARNEQYF. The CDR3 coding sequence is TGCAGCGTTAGACAGGGGGCGCGTAACGAGCAGTACTTC.